This T cell receptor beta chain came from a study of tumor-infiltrating lymphocytes in localized non-small cell lung cancer. Study information: Several tumor histologies, both smoking statuses, and some post-neoadjuvant chemotherapy samples were included.

On this clone: Its antigen is not known.

Produced via immunoSEQ multiplex PCR; TCRdb's table is partial and in-frame only. The sample includes some 8,100 clones, under 85% of them seen just once. Study-level findings and limits: IM1 and IM2 tumors showed no difference in T-cell fraction. Higher tumor T cell infiltration than in uninvolved lung was supported by TCRbeta sequencing.

Germline values: CDR1 KGHSY, CDR2 FQNENV. The CDR3 loop spans 14 amino acids. J was trimmed by 7 bases and V by 0 bases; bases with no gene match: 5. The origin of this receptor is a human donor with non-small cell lung cancer. The chain uses TRBV16 and TRBJ1-2; TRBD1 matches 7 bases. What was sequenced was uninvolved lung tissue not adjacent to the tumor. The CDR3 DNA is TGTGCCAGCAGCCAATCGGGGACAGCAGTTGGCTACACCTTC. It is translated as CASSQSGTAVGYTF.